The sequence of this TCR beta chain was determined in a study of neurological immune-mediated disorders. This clonotype was seen repeatedly, ten times or more. TCRdb fed the 5' RACE reads into MiXCR, producing one record per CDR3 protein. In the table there are approximately 30,000 distinct CDR3 sequences, about 6.2% of which are singletons. This CDR3 comprises 19 residues. The V and J ends lost 5 bases and 4 bases, in that order; junction bases with no gene match: 24. CDR1 is DFQATT, CDR2 SNEGSKA, per germline (reference sequence). The receptor comes from a woman in her forties or fifties in good health. The V and J genes are TRBV20-1 and TRBJ1-2; 8 bases line up with TRBD1. Sequencing was carried out using PBMCs. The CDR3 coding sequence is TGCAGTGCTCAAGGGGTTATCCGACACGAGACAGGGGAGGGCTATGGCTACACCTTC. It specifies CSAQGVIRHETGEGYGYTF.